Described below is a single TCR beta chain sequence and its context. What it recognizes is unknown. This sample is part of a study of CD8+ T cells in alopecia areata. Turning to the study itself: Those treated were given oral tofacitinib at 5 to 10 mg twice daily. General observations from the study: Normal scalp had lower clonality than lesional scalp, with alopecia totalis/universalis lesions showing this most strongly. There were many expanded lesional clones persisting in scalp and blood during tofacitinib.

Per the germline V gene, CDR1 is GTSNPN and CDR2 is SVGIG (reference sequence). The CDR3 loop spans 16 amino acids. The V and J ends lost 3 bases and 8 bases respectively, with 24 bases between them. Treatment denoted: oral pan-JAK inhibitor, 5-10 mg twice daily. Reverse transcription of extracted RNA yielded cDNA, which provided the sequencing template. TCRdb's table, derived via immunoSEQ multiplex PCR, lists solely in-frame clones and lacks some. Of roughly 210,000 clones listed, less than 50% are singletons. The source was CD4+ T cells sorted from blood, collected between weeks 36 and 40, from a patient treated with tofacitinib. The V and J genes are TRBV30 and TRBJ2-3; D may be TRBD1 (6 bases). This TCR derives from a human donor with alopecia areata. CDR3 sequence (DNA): TGTGCCTGGAGGAAAGGTCCCCGACAGGCCTCGGGTACGCAGTATTTT. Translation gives CAWRKGPRQASGTQYF.